This T cell receptor (beta chain) was sequenced in a study of shared clonotypes between healthy human individuals. The study's findings and limits: The study found about 5% of naive CD4 clonotypes shared across a handful of donors.

The V gene lost 3 bases and the J gene lost 2 bases, with 14 bases spanning the gap. The CDR3 consists of 15 residues. CDR1 and CDR2 from the germline V gene are MNHEY and SMNVEV (reference sequence). TCRdb's table, derived via immunoSEQ multiplex PCR, lists solely in-frame clones and lacks some. The table lists fewer than 1 million clones, 95% to 97% of them singletons, with less than 0.3% in the top ten. Notes on this clone: No antigen is known for it.

Selected positively for CCR7 and CD45RO-negative, naive CD8 cells excluded terminally differentiated effector memory CD45RA+ cells. V is TRBV27 and J is TRBJ2-7; D uncertain. The specimen was naive CD8+ T cells sorted from blood. The clonotype was recovered from a man younger than 40 in good health. This chain's CDR3 is CASSFTVAVTYEQYF. CDR3 bases: TGTGCCAGCAGTTTCACGGTGGCGGTTACCTACGAGCAGTACTTC.